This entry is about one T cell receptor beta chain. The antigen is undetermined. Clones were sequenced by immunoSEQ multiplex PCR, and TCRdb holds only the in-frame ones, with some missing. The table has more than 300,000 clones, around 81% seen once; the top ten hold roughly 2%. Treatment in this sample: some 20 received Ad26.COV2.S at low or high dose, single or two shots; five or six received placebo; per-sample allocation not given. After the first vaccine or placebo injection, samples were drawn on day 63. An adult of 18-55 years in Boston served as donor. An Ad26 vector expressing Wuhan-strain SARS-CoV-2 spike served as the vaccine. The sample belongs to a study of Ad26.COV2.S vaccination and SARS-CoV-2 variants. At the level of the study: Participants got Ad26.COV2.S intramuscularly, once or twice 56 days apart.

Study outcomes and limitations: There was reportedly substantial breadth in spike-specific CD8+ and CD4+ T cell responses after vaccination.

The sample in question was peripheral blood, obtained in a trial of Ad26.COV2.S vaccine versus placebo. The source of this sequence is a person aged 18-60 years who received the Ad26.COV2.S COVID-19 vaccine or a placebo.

The CDR3 DNA is TGTGCCAGCAGCCAAGAAGGGGGCTGGGGCTACACCTTC. This encodes CASSQEGGWGYTF. The V gene is TRBV3-1 (or the pseudogene TRBV3-2), the J gene TRBJ1-2; 7 nucleotides match TRBD1. J was trimmed by 8 bases and V by 0 bases; bases with no gene match: 3. The CDR3 sequence is 13 residues long. Germline loops: CDR1 LGHDT, CDR2 YNNKEL (reference sequence).